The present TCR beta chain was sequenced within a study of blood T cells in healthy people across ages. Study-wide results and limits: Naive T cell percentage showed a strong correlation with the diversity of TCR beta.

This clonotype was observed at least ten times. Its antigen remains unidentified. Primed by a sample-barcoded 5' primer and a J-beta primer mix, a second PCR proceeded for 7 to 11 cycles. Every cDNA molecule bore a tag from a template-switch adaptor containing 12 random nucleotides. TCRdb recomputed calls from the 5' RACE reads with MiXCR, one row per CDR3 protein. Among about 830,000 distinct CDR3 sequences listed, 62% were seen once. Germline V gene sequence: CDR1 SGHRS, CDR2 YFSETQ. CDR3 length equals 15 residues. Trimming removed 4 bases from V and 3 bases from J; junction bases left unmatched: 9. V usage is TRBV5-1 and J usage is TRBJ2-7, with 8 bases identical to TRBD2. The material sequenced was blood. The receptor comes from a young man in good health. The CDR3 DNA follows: TGCGCCAGCAGCCAGATAGCGGGGTACTTCTACGAGCAGTACTTC. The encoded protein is CASSQIAGYFYEQYF.